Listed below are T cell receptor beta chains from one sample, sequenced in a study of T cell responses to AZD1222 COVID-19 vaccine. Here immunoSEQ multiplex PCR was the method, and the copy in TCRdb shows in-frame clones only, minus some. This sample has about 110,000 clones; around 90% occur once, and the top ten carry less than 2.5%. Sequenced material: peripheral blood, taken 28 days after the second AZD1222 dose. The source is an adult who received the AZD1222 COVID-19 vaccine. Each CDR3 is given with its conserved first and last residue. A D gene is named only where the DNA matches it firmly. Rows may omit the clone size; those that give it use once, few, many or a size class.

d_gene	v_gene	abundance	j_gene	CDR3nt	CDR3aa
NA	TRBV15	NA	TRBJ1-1	TGTGCCACCAGCAGAGATGGGGCAGGGGAAGCTTTCTTT	CATSRDGAGEAFF
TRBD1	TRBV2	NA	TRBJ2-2	TGTGCCAGCAGTGGACAGGGGGCGAACACCGGGGAGCTGTTTTTT	CASSGQGANTGELFF
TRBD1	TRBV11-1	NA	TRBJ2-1	TGTGCCAGCAGTCCCTCGGGACAGCCCTACAATGAGCAGTTCTTC	CASSPSGQPYNEQFF
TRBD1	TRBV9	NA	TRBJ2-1	TGTGCCAGCAGCGGGATGGGACAGTATTACAATGAGCAGTTCTTC	CASSGMGQYYNEQFF
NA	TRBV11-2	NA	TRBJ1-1	TGTGCCAGCAGCTTAGGCATCGGGTTCACTGAAGCTTTCTTT	CASSLGIGFTEAFF
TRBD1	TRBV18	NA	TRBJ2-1	TGTGCCAGCTCACATCGAGACAGGGGCAATGAGCAGTTCTTC	CASSHRDRGNEQFF
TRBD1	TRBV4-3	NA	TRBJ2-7	TGCGCCAGCAGCAATGCGGGGACAGGGTTCCACGAGCAGTACTTC	CASSNAGTGFHEQYF
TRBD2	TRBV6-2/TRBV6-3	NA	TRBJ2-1	TGTGCCAGCAGTTACCAGCGGGGCAGAGGGTTCTTC	CASSYQRGRGFF
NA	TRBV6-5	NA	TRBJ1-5	TGTGCCAGCGCCCGAGGGGGTAGCAATCAGCCCCAGCATTTT	CASARGGSNQPQHF
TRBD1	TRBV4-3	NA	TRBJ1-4	TGCGCCAGCAGCCAGGAAACCGGGACAGGGAATGAAAAACTGTTTTTT	CASSQETGTGNEKLFF
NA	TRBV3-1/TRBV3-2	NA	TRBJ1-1	TGTGCCAGCAGCCAAGCTTCTTCTAGTCCGGCTGAAGCTTTCTTT	CASSQASSSPAEAFF
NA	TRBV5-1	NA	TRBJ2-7	TGCGCCAGCAGCTTGGCGGGGAACTACGAGCAGTACTTC	CASSLAGNYEQYF
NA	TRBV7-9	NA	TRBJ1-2	TGTGCCAGCAGCTTAGTGTTGCCGGATGGCTACACCTTC	CASSLVLPDGYTF
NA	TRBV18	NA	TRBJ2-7	TGTGCCAGCTCACCAAGGACAACTCCCTACGAGCAGTACTTC	CASSPRTTPYEQYF
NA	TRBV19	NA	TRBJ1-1	TGTGCCAGTAGCCCGTCCAAGAACACTGAAGCTTTCTTT	CASSPSKNTEAFF
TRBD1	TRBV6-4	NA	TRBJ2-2	TGTGCCAGCAGGAAAAGACAGGGGACGAACACCGGGGAGCTGTTTTTT	CASRKRQGTNTGELFF
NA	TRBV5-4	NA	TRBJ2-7	TGTGCCAGCAGCCCCGGGCCAACTGGAAGGTACGAGCAGTACTTC	CASSPGPTGRYEQYF
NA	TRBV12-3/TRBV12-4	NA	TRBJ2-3	TGTGCCAGCAGTTCGACTCTAGATACGCAGTATTTT	CASSSTLDTQYF
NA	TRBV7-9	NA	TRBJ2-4	TGTGCCAGCAGCTACGCCCCAGGGCCAATTCAGTACTTC	CASSYAPGPIQYF
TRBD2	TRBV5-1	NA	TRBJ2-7	TGCGCCAGCAGCCAACTAGCGGGGGGGTACTCCGAGCAGTACTTC	CASSQLAGGYSEQYF
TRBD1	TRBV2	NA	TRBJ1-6	TGTGCCAGCACCCCAGGGGGGACAGGGGAATCACCCCTCCACTTT	CASTPGGTGESPLHF
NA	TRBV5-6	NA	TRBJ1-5	TGTGCCAGCAGCTTGGCTGGGGGCCCCCCGCATTTT	CASSLAGGPPHF
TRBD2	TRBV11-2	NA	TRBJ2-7	TGTGCCAGCAGCCATTTTAGCGGGGGGACCTACGAGCAGTACTTC	CASSHFSGGTYEQYF
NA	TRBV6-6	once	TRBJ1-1	TGTGCCAGCAGTTACTCGGCGGGGGGAACTGAAGCTTTCTTT	CASSYSAGGTEAFF
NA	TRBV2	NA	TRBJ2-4	TGTGCCAGCAGCTCAACTCCGGGGGCCATTCAGTACTTC	CASSSTPGAIQYF
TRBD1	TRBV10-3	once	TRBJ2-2	TGTGCCATTAAACCGGGACAGTGGACAAACACCGGGGAGCTGTTTTTT	CAIKPGQWTNTGELFF
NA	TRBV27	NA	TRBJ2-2	TGTGCCAGCAGTATCCTGAACACCGGGGAGCTGTTTTTT	CASSILNTGELFF
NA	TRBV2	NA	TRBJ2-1	TGTGCCAGCAGTGACGACAGGTCCTACAATGAGCAGTTCTTC	CASSDDRSYNEQFF
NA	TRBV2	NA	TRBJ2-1	TGTGCCAGCAGGGTAGGTCCCTTGGAGACGAATGAGCAGTTCTTC	CASRVGPLETNEQFF
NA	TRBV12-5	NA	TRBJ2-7	TGTGCTAGTGGTTTGGGATTTGAGCAGTACTTC	CASGLGFEQYF
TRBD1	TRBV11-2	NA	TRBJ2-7	TGTGCCAGCAGCTTTAGGTTGACAGGGTTTAACGAGCAGTACTTC	CASSFRLTGFNEQYF
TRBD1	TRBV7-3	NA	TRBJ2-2	TGTGCCAGCAGCTTAACCCGGGACAGGGGGAACACCGGGGAGCTGTTTTTT	CASSLTRDRGNTGELFF
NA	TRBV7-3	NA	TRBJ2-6	TGTGCCAGCAGCTTAGGCAGGGTCGGGGCCAACGTCCTGACTTTC	CASSLGRVGANVLTF
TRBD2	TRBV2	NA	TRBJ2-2	TGTGCCACCCTCCCGGGACTAGCGGGGAGCACCGGGGAGCTGTTTTTT	CATLPGLAGSTGELFF
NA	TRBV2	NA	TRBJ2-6	TGTGCCAGCAGTACAACGCGGTTGGGGGCCAACGTCCTGACTTTC	CASSTTRLGANVLTF
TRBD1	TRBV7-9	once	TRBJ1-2	TGTGCCAGCAGCTACAAGGACAGGAATAACTATGGCTACACCTTC	CASSYKDRNNYGYTF
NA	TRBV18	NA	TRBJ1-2	TGTGCCAGCTCACCCGCCGAATATACAGAAATTGGGGGCTACACCTTC	CASSPAEYTEIGGYTF
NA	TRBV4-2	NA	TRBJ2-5	TGTGCCAGCAGCCAAGGGGGACCAGCGGAGACCCAGTACTTC	CASSQGGPAETQYF
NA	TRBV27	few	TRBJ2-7	TGTGCCAGCCAATACGCTCAGGGCACCTCCTACGAGCAGTACTTC	CASQYAQGTSYEQYF
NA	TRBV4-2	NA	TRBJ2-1	TGTGCCAGCAGCCGGGATCCAGGGCGCTACAATGAGCAGTTCTTC	CASSRDPGRYNEQFF
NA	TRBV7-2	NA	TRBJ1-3	TGTGCCAGCAGCTTGGCGGGGGCGAAAGGAAACACCATATATTTT	CASSLAGAKGNTIYF
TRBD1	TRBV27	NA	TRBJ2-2	TGTGCCAGCTCGGACAGGGGGCGACCGGGGGAGCTGTTTTTT	CASSDRGRPGELFF
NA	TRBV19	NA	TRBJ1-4	TGTGCCAGTACCCTCACGGGGCAGGAGAATGAAAAACTGTTTTTT	CASTLTGQENEKLFF
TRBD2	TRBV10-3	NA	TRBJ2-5	TGTGCCACCCGTGGACTAGCGGGGGAGACCCAGTACTTC	CATRGLAGETQYF
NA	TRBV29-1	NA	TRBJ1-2	TGCAGCGTTGAAGATGGGCCTCTTATTAACTATGGCTACACCTTC	CSVEDGPLINYGYTF
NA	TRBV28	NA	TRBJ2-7	TGTGCCAGCAGCCCTAGGGATGGCTACGAGCAGTACTTC	CASSPRDGYEQYF